The clone carrying this T cell receptor (beta chain) was detected many times. The antigen remains undetermined. This record belongs to a study of CD8 T cells in ankylosing spondylitis. The V and J ends lost 5 bases and 0 bases respectively, with 9 bases between them. Germline assignment: CDR1 SGHRS and CDR2 YFSETQ. The CDR3 contains 13 residues. Broader study findings: In synovial fluid and blood from reactive arthritis, some motif variants were previously reported. Enrichment of disease-linked clones was reportedly significant in matched ankylosing spondylitis synovial fluid.

TCRdb ran MiXCR on the 5' RACE reads and lists one entry per CDR3 protein. The table lists 150,000 to 200,000 distinct CDR3 sequences, around 17% of them singletons. The V and J genes are TRBV5-1 and TRBJ2-7; D remains unclear. This sequence was found in a male donor with ankylosing spondylitis or in good health (not recorded which). Sequencing used blood, either unsorted or a sorted T cell fraction (not recorded which). Here the CDR3 DNA reads TGCGCCAGCAGGGTTCAGACCTCCTACGAGCAGTACTTC. This sequence encodes CASRVQTSYEQYF. Drawing the rest from reference TRBV5-1 and TRBJ2-7, the complete variable domain is KAGVTQTPRYLIKTRGQQVTLSCSPISGHRSVSWYQQTPGQGLQFLFEYFSETQRNKGNFPGRFSGRQFSNSRSEMNVSTLELGDSALYLCASRVQTSYEQYFGPGTRLTVT.